This TCR beta chain is drawn from a study of blood T cell repertoires in COVID-19. With 7 bases removed from V and 3 bases from J, the gap between germline ends came to 15 bases. The CDR3 sequence is 13 residues long. The germline V gene has CDR1 SQVTM and CDR2 ANQGSEA. TCRdb's table, derived via immunoSEQ multiplex PCR, lists solely in-frame clones and lacks some. The sample carries about 440,000 clones, 75% to 90% recorded once. The receptor comes from a woman between 25 and 40 years old with acute or convalescent COVID-19. The chain combines TRBV29-1 with TRBJ1-2; D is unresolved. The sequenced sample was peripheral blood. CDR3 nucleotide sequence: TGCAGCGCGGATAACCCGCTAGACTATGGCTACACCTTC. Amino acid sequence: CSADNPLDYGYTF.